The 11 T cell receptor beta chains below were found in one sample sequenced in a study of cytomegalovirus exposure and HLA in healthy donors. The primer mix had 60 Vbeta and 13 Jbeta primers. TCRdb's copy holds only in-frame clones and misses some; the assay was immunoSEQ multiplex PCR. Of around 160,000 clones in the sample, around 79% were seen once. The sequenced sample was PBMCs. These receptors were obtained from a woman in her thirties or forties in good health and CMV-seropositive.

V is TRBV7-7 and J is TRBJ2-2, with TRBD2 matching 7 bases. The J segment lost 7 bases and the V segment lost 3 bases, leaving 5 bases of the junction unmatched. The CDR3 length is 14 residues. Germline lookup yields CDR1 SSHAT and CDR2 FNYEAQ (reference sequence). In DNA, the CDR3 is TGTGCCAGCAGCTTGAGCGGCGGGGGCGGGGAGCTGTTTTTT. It encodes CASSLSGGGGELFF.

In this sample, this clone turned up once. The rearrangement joins TRBV18 to TRBJ2-1, with TRBD2 matching over 9 bases. The CDR3 covers 16 residues. Germline V gene lookup returns CDR1 KGHSH and CDR2 LQKENI. V was pared by 2 bases and J by 7 bases, with 9 bases of the junction left unmatched. The CDR3 DNA follows: TGTGCCAGCTCACCAGTCAATAGCGGGAGTATGAATGAGCAGTTCTTC. Translated: CASSPVNSGSMNEQFF.

The chain carries TRBV21-1 and TRBJ1-5; the D call in the table, TRBD1, was not verified against the DNA. TRBV21-1 is a listed pseudogene. This CDR3 is 15 amino acids long. The CDR3 is CASSKDRGHRQPQHF. The CDR3 nucleotides are TGTGCCAGCAGCAAAGACAGGGGGCATCGGCAGCCCCAGCATTTT.

V usage is TRBV2 and J usage is TRBJ2-7; 8 positions match TRBD2. Per the germline V gene, CDR1 is SNHLY and CDR2 is FYNNEI. Losses at the gene ends were 6 bases for V and 0 bases for J; bases not matched to a gene: 7. This CDR3 has 15 amino acids. CDR3 DNA: TGTGCCAGCAGGGCGAGCGGGGGCCTCTCCTACGAGCAGTACTTC. As protein: CASRASGGLSYEQYF.

The chain uses TRBV28 and TRBJ1-4, with 10 positions matching TRBD1. The germline V gene encodes CDR1 MDHEN and CDR2 SYDVKM. Trimming removed 4 bases from V and 6 bases from J; junction bases left unmatched: 8. CDR3 length: 16 residues. Written as DNA, the CDR3 is TGTGCCAGCAGTTCCCCCCCGGGACAGGGGCATGAAAAACTGTTTTTT. Encoded protein: CASSSPPGQGHEKLFF.

This clone was detected a few times. CDR3 sequence reads: CASRLDGGPRYEQYF. The CDR3 bases are TGTGCCAGCAGGCTTGATGGGGGCCCTCGCTACGAGCAGTACTTC. The V gene is TRBV28, the J gene TRBJ2-7; D is perhaps TRBD1 (6 bases). The CDR3 is made up of 15 amino acids. Germline V gene sequence: CDR1 MDHEN, CDR2 SYDVKM. Deletions cut 6 bases from V and 3 bases from J, with 18 bases between. The full variable domain, in which reference TRBV28 and TRBJ2-7 provide the parts outside the CDR3, is DVKVTQSSRYLVKRTGEKVFLECVQDMDHENMFWYRQDPGLGLRLIYFSYDVKMKEKGDIPEGYSVSREKKERFSLILESASTNQTSMYLCASRLDGGPRYEQYFGPGTRLTVT.

CDR3 sequence: CAWSGGADTQYF. The CDR3 DNA reads as TGTGCCTGGAGCGGGGGGGCGGATACGCAGTATTTT. The chain has TRBV30 and TRBJ2-3; TRBD2 matches at 8 bases. There are 12 residues in the CDR3. Germline V lookup: CDR1 GTSNPN, CDR2 SVGIG (reference sequence). The V segment lost 3 bases and the J segment 6 bases; nucleotides outside the gene matches: 2. The whole variable domain, remainder taken from reference TRBV30 and TRBJ2-3, is SQTIHQWPATLVQPVGSPLSLECTVEGTSNPNLYWYRQAAGRGLQLLFYSVGIGQISSEVPQNLSASRPQDRQFILSSKKLLLSDSGFYLCAWSGGADTQYFGPGTRLTVL.

The V and J genes are TRBV7-2 and TRBJ2-3, with 9 positions matching TRBD2. The V gene's germline CDR1 is SGHTA and CDR2 FQGNSA. There are 16 residues in the CDR3. Trimming took 0 bases from V and 1 from J; bases not matched to a gene: 2. CDR3 residues: CASSLAASGGTDTQYF. Here the CDR3 DNA reads TGTGCCAGCAGCTTAGCGGCTAGCGGGGGCACAGATACGCAGTATTTT. Variable domain in full (rest from reference TRBV7-2 and TRBJ2-3): GAGVSQSPSNKVTEKGKDVELRCDPISGHTALYWYRQSLGQGLEFLIYFQGNSAPDKSGLPSDRFSAERTGGSVSTLTIQRTQQEDSAVYLCASSLAASGGTDTQYFGPGTRLTVL.

This clone came up a few times. The chain joins TRBV27 to TRBJ2-3, with unresolved D. Germline assignment: CDR1 MNHEY and CDR2 SMNVEV (reference sequence). V lost 8 bases, J lost 4 bases, and 13 bases lay in between. The CDR3 has 13 amino acids. CDR3 region: CASSISRPDTQYF. For the CDR3, the DNA is TGTGCCAGCTCCATTTCGCGGCCAGATACGCAGTATTTT.

V and J are TRBV18 and TRBJ1-5; the D gene is possibly TRBD1 (5 bases). V was trimmed by 4 bases and J by 7 bases, leaving 11 bases between them. CDR1 and CDR2 (germline): KGHSH, LQKENI. There are 13 residues in the CDR3. Here the CDR3 DNA reads TGTGCCAGCTCACGGCGGGGGGACCAGCCCCAGCATTTT. This codes for CASSRRGDQPQHF.

The V and J genes are TRBV5-1 and TRBJ1-2; 9 nucleotides match TRBD1. The CDR3 runs to 16 residues. After removal of 1 base from V and 4 bases from J, the junction contained 8 bases not matched to a gene. CDR1 SGHRS and CDR2 YFSETQ come from the germline V gene. The CDR3 coding sequence is TGCGCCAGCAGCTTGAACAGGGGGCCGGCTGGCTATGGCTACACCTTC. Translated: CASSLNRGPAGYGYTF.